These 32 T cell receptor beta chains came from one sample sequenced in a study of T cells after yellow fever vaccination. In TCRdb, the 5' RACE reads were re-called with MiXCR into one record per CDR3 protein. The table shows about 230,000 distinct CDR3 sequences, with less than 7.5% occurring only once. The material sequenced was CD4+ T cells sorted from PBMCs, taken on the day of the yellow fever booster vaccination. These receptors were taken from a man aged 25 to 40 who received the YFV17D yellow fever vaccine.

In its sample, this clonotype was seen once. This may arise from a read error, as a much more abundant clone is one base away. This chain uses TRBV3-1 with TRBJ2-1; perhaps D is TRBD1 or TRBD2 (5 bases each). V was shortened by 3 bases and J by 7 bases, with 19 bases between the two germline ends. Germline lookup yields CDR1 LGHDT and CDR2 YNNKEL (reference sequence). This CDR3 contains 16 residues. CDR3 sequence: CASSHPGPETFNEQFF. The CDR3 DNA reads as TGTGCCAGCAGCCACCCGGGACCAGAGACGTTTAATGAGCAGTTCTTC.

The J gene is TRBJ2-2, the V gene TRBV6-1, with D perhaps assigned TRBD1 or TRBD2 (5 bases each). This CDR3 comprises 15 residues. Germline values: CDR1 MNHNS, CDR2 SASEGT. Trimming left V 6 bases short and J 0 bases short, with 11 bases between. The CDR3 DNA is TGTGCCAGCAGGAGGGACGCCTCGAACACCGGGGAGCTGTTTTTT. Protein: CASRRDASNTGELFF.

This clonotype was counted many times. This chain uses TRBV28 with TRBJ2-1, with D perhaps TRBD1 (5 bases). With 5 bases removed from V and 5 bases from J, the gap between germline ends came to 10 bases. In germline, CDR1 is MDHEN, CDR2 SYDVKM. The CDR3 loop spans 13 amino acids. As DNA, the CDR3 is TGTGCCAGCAGTATCCTACAGGACAATGAGCAGTTCTTC. Protein: CASSILQDNEQFF. Looking up the rest from reference TRBV28 and TRBJ2-1 gives the full variable domain: DVKVTQSSRYLVKRTGEKVFLECVQDMDHENMFWYRQDPGLGLRLIYFSYDVKMKEKGDIPEGYSVSREKKERFSLILESASTNQTSMYLCASSILQDNEQFFGPGTRLTVL.

In this sample, this clonotype turned up a few times. The V gene is TRBV4-3, the J gene TRBJ2-5, with 7 bases fitting TRBD1. The CDR3 contains 16 residues. Germline V gene lookup returns CDR1 LGHNA and CDR2 YSLEER. V gave up 6 bases and J gave up 3 bases; unmatched junction bases: 13. The CDR3 is CASRQTGFDRKETQYF. CDR3 coding DNA: TGCGCCAGCAGACAGACAGGGTTTGACCGAAAAGAGACCCAGTACTTC.

This chain joins TRBV20-1 and TRBJ2-1; TRBD2 matches at 8 bases. From germline, CDR1 is DFQATT and CDR2 SNEGSKA (reference sequence). This CDR3 has 15 amino acids. V dropped 0 bases and J dropped 4; count of bases not matched to a gene: 5. CDR3 DNA: TGCAGTGCTAGAGATCGCGGGGGGACATACAATGAGCAGTTCTTC. This translates into CSARDRGGTYNEQFF.

The table lists this clonotype with many counts. The chain joins TRBV29-1 to TRBJ2-7; tentative D call: TRBD2 (7 bases). Germline V gives CDR1 SQVTM, CDR2 ANQGSEA. This CDR3 has 14 residues. V lost 6 bases, J lost 1 base, and 16 bases lay in between. CDR3 in amino acids: CSVGRGTNSYEQYF. The CDR3 nucleotides read TGCAGCGTCGGGCGGGGGACAAATTCCTACGAGCAGTACTTC.

This clonotype was counted at least ten times. The chain is built from TRBV7-8 and TRBJ1-5, with 10 positions matching TRBD1. Germline CDR1 and CDR2: SGHVS and FQNEAQ. CDR3 length: 15 amino acids. V lost 3 bases, J lost 6 bases, and 5 bases stayed unmatched. In DNA form, the CDR3 reads TGTGCCAGCAGCTTCTCGACAGGGGGCGGTCAGCCCCAGCATTTT. This translates into CASSFSTGGGQPQHF.

The rearrangement joins TRBV20-1 to TRBJ2-5; 10 nucleotides agree with TRBD2. In germline, CDR1 is DFQATT, CDR2 SNEGSKA (reference sequence). V was pared by 0 bases and J by 4 bases, with 5 bases of the junction left unmatched. This CDR3 contains 15 residues. Here the CDR3 DNA reads TGCAGTGCTAGAGACGCCGGGACTAGCGTAGAGACCCAGTACTTC. Translated, it gives CSARDAGTSVETQYF.

This clonotype was seen a handful of times. J is TRBJ2-2 and V is TRBV5-1; 13 bases match TRBD2. Trimming took 3 bases from V and 1 from J; bases not matched to a gene: 3. CDR1 is SGHRS, CDR2 YFSETQ, per germline. CDR3 length: 17 amino acids. The CDR3 protein is CASSSGLAGRNTGELFF. DNA for the CDR3: TGCGCCAGCAGCTCGGGACTAGCGGGACGGAACACCGGGGAGCTGTTTTTT.

This clonotype was found a few times. The chain recombines TRBV7-9 with TRBJ2-7; D not certain. The germline V gene encodes CDR1 SEHNR and CDR2 FQNEAQ (reference sequence). V was pared by 5 bases and J by 7 bases, with 12 bases between. There are 12 residues in the CDR3. The CDR3 here is CASSPTRQEQYF. CDR3 sequence (DNA): TGTGCCAGCAGCCCAACCCGCCAGGAGCAGTACTTC.

This clonotype was observed a handful of times. The chain's CDR3 is CASSSHSSGANVLTF. The CDR3 bases are TGTGCCAGTAGTAGCCATAGCTCTGGGGCCAACGTCCTGACTTTC. The chain recombines TRBV19 with TRBJ2-6; D remains unclear. V gave up 4 bases and J gave up 0 bases, with 7 bases separating them. The CDR3 consists of 15 residues. Germline V gene data show CDR1 as LNHDA and CDR2 as SQIVND (reference sequence).

This clonotype was counted many times. The chain is built from TRBV5-5 and TRBJ2-3, with D possibly being TRBD2 (5 bases). The CDR3 covers 15 residues. Germline V CDR1 and CDR2: SGHKS, YYEKEE (reference sequence). Trimming shortened V by 1 base and J by 6 bases, and 15 bases separated the two germline ends. The CDR3 DNA sequence: TGTGCCAGCAGCTTGATCACTTCTACGGGGGATACGCAGTATTTT. It specifies CASSLITSTGDTQYF. The full variable domain, in which reference TRBV5-5 and TRBJ2-3 provide the parts outside the CDR3, is DAGVTQSPTHLIKTRGQQVTLRCSPISGHKSVSWYQQVLGQGPQFIFQYYEKEERGRGNFPDRFSARQFPNYSSELNVNALLLGDSALYLCASSLITSTGDTQYFGPGTRLTVL.

In its sample, this clonotype was seen a few times. This chain uses TRBV3-1 with TRBJ1-5; no definite D call. Germline V gene sequence: CDR1 LGHDT, CDR2 YNNKEL (reference sequence). This CDR3 comprises 14 residues. V was shortened by 0 bases and J by 7 bases, with 10 bases between the two germline ends. CDR3 sequence: CASSQDGGSQPQHF. The CDR3 bases are TGTGCCAGCAGCCAAGATGGAGGGAGCCAGCCCCAGCATTTT.

This clonotype appeared many times. The CDR3 here is CASSEAAEFGELFF. CDR3 nucleotides: TGTGCCAGCAGTGAAGCGGCAGAATTCGGGGAGCTGTTTTTT. The chain joins TRBV6-4 to TRBJ2-2; D might be TRBD2 (5 bases). The CDR3 has 14 amino acids. V lost 3 bases, J lost 7 bases, and 12 bases lay in between. Germline CDR1 MRHNA, CDR2 SNTAGT.

The sample holds many counts of this clonotype. This chain connects TRBV7-2 to TRBJ2-3, with 9 bases aligning to TRBD1. CDR3 length equals 15 residues. With V trimmed by 5 bases and J by 2 bases, 5 bases remained unmatched. Germline V gene lookup returns CDR1 SGHTA and CDR2 FQGNSA. The CDR3 region has the DNA TGTGCCAGCAGCCCAGGACAGGGGATCACAGATACGCAGTATTTT. It yields the protein CASSPGQGITDTQYF.

This clonotype was counted ten times or more. The J gene is TRBJ2-1, the V gene TRBV18, with D perhaps TRBD1 (5 bases). The germline V gene encodes CDR1 KGHSH and CDR2 LQKENI. This CDR3 is 13 amino acids long. The V gene lost 2 bases and the J gene lost 3 bases, with 5 bases spanning the gap. CDR3 protein: CASSPDSYNEQFF. As DNA, the CDR3 is TGTGCCAGCTCACCAGACAGCTACAATGAGCAGTTCTTC.

This clonotype came up many times. The chain couples TRBV18 to TRBJ2-1; 7 nucleotides agree with TRBD2. Germline V gene lookup returns CDR1 KGHSH and CDR2 LQKENI. The CDR3 is 15 amino acids. Trimming removed 3 bases from V and 10 bases from J; junction bases left unmatched: 12. The DNA for the CDR3 is TGTGCCAGCTCACCTGGACTAGTGGGGGTGAGGGAGCAGTTCTTC. Amino acid sequence: CASSPGLVGVREQFF.

This chain joins TRBV18 and TRBJ2-7, with D tentatively TRBD1 or TRBD2 (5 bases each). The CDR3 is 14 residues long. V lost 6 bases and J lost 2, with 14 bases in between. Germline values: CDR1 KGHSH, CDR2 LQKENI. CDR3 protein: CASSPLRGPYEQYF. As DNA, the CDR3 is TGTGCCAGCTCCCCGTTGAGGGGTCCCTACGAGCAGTACTTC.

This sequence joins TRBV5-1 and TRBJ2-5; D is uncertain. The CDR3 loop spans 12 amino acids. V was trimmed by 2 bases and J by 5 bases, leaving 7 bases between them. Germline lookup yields CDR1 SGHRS and CDR2 YFSETQ. CDR3 DNA: TGCGCCAGCAGCTTCCGTTTGGAGACCCAGTACTTC. Amino acid sequence: CASSFRLETQYF. The variable domain in full, with the rest retrieved from reference TRBV5-1 and TRBJ2-5, is KAGVTQTPRYLIKTRGQQVTLSCSPISGHRSVSWYQQTPGQGLQFLFEYFSETQRNKGNFPGRFSGRQFSNSRSEMNVSTLELGDSALYLCASSFRLETQYFGPGTRLLVL.

This clonotype has a handful of counts. The chain links TRBV12-3 or TRBV12-4 to TRBJ2-7; D could derive from TRBD1 or TRBD2 (5 bases each). V lost 2 bases, J lost 5 bases, and 19 bases lay in between. There are 16 residues in the CDR3. In DNA, the CDR3 is TGTGCCAGCAGTTTAACTAACCTAGCAGGGCCACACGAGCAGTACTTC. Translating it yields CASSLTNLAGPHEQYF.

The chain couples TRBV20-1 to TRBJ2-5; 7 positions match TRBD1. There are 12 residues in the CDR3. Germline V gene sequence: CDR1 DFQATT, CDR2 SNEGSKA (reference sequence). After removal of 4 bases from V and 7 bases from J, the junction contained 6 bases not matched to a gene. The CDR3 coding sequence is TGCAGTGCTATACAGGGGTTTGGGACCCAGTACTTC. It is translated as CSAIQGFGTQYF.

The chain carries TRBV25-1 and TRBJ1-3, with unresolved D. This CDR3 comprises 16 residues. Trimming shortened V by 7 bases and J by 6 bases, and 22 bases separated the two germline ends. In germline, CDR1 is MGHDK, CDR2 SYGVNS. DNA for the CDR3: TGTGCCAGCAACTCAGATGAAGGTTCTCTGGAAAACACCATATATTTT. This codes for CASNSDEGSLENTIYF.

Concerning this clonotype: A much larger clone sits a single nucleotide away, making a read error possible. The rearrangement joins TRBV27 to TRBJ2-7; D is unclear. V gave up 8 bases and J gave up 12 bases, with 26 bases separating them. Germline loops: CDR1 MNHEY, CDR2 SMNVEV (reference sequence). This CDR3 is 14 amino acids long. The CDR3 spells CASGPDPRALRVYF. Written as DNA, the CDR3 is TGTGCCAGCGGTCCAGACCCCCGGGCTCTTAGGGTGTACTTC.

V gene TRBV18 combines with J gene TRBJ1-2; 9 nucleotides agree with TRBD1. The CDR3 covers 15 residues. Unmatched junction bases numbered 6, after V lost 1 base and J lost 6 bases. CDR1 and CDR2 (germline): KGHSH, LQKENI. As DNA, the CDR3 is TGTGCCAGCTCACCACAGGGGACAGGGATGGATGGCTACACCTTC. Encoded protein: CASSPQGTGMDGYTF.

The V call is TRBV18, the J call TRBJ2-6, with D perhaps matching TRBD2 (5 bases). CDR1 KGHSH and CDR2 LQKENI come from the germline V gene. The CDR3 is 18 amino acids. V was pared by 3 bases and J by 0 bases, with 15 bases between. DNA for the CDR3: TGTGCCAGCTCACCGATCCCGGACTCCTACTCTGGGGCCAACGTCCTGACTTTC. It encodes CASSPIPDSYSGANVLTF. The full variable domain, its missing parts supplied by reference TRBV18 and TRBJ2-6, is NAGVMQNPRHLVRRRGQEARLRCSPMKGHSHVYWYRQLPEEGLKFMVYLQKENIIDESGMPKERFSAEFPKEGPSILRIQQVVRGDSAAYFCASSPIPDSYSGANVLTFGAGSRLTVL.

This clonotype turned up a few times. The chain employs TRBV27 and TRBJ2-7; 9 bases are a match to TRBD2. The J segment lost 5 bases and the V segment lost 6 bases, leaving 17 bases of the junction unmatched. CDR3 length: 17 residues. From germline, CDR1 is MNHEY and CDR2 SMNVEV (reference sequence). The CDR3 here is CASSRPVGGGRAHEQYF. CDR3 nucleotide sequence: TGTGCCAGCAGCCGCCCGGTTGGGGGCGGGAGGGCCCACGAGCAGTACTTC.

The J gene is TRBJ1-1, the V gene TRBV18; D is uncertain. CDR1 KGHSH and CDR2 LQKENI come from the germline V gene. The CDR3 covers 15 residues. V was shortened by 4 bases and J by 2 bases, with 14 bases between the two germline ends. CDR3 nucleotide sequence: TGTGCCAGCTCACTAGGAAGTGAAGTTAACACTGAAGCTTTCTTT. This codes for CASSLGSEVNTEAFF. Combining the CDR3 with reference TRBV18 and TRBJ1-1 gives the whole variable domain NAGVMQNPRHLVRRRGQEARLRCSPMKGHSHVYWYRQLPEEGLKFMVYLQKENIIDESGMPKERFSAEFPKEGPSILRIQQVVRGDSAAYFCASSLGSEVNTEAFFGQGTRLTVV.

This clonotype was counted at least ten times. The chain is built from TRBV14 and TRBJ2-1, with D tentatively TRBD1 (5 bases). CDR3 size: 16 residues. V gave up 1 base and J gave up 0 bases, with 10 bases separating them. The germline gives CDR1 SGHDN, CDR2 FVKESK. The chain's CDR3 is CASSQVGHHSYNEQFF. The CDR3 region has the DNA TGTGCCAGCAGCCAAGTTGGACACCACTCCTACAATGAGCAGTTCTTC. The entire variable domain, with the rest obtained from reference TRBV14 and TRBJ2-1, is as follows: EAGVTQFPSHSVIEKGQTVTLRCDPISGHDNLYWYRRVMGKEIKFLLHFVKESKQDESGMPNNRFLAERTGGTYSTLKVQPAELEDSGVYFCASSQVGHHSYNEQFFGPGTRLTVL.

The table lists this clonotype with a few counts. The chain carries TRBV7-9 and TRBJ2-5; 7 bases fit TRBD1. In germline, CDR1 is SEHNR, CDR2 FQNEAQ (reference sequence). Germline trimming cut 5 bases from V and 2 bases from J; bases unmatched to any gene: 8. CDR3 length: 15 residues. The CDR3, as DNA: TGTGCCAGCAGCCTCGAAGGGACAGTACAAGAGACCCAGTACTTC. Its protein is CASSLEGTVQETQYF.

This clonotype has a count of ten or more. CDR3 sequence: CATSTLAGGPGETQYF. CDR3 nucleotides: TGTGCCACCAGCACATTAGCGGGAGGTCCGGGGGAGACCCAGTACTTC. The chain recombines TRBV15 with TRBJ2-5; 10 bases line up with TRBD2. Unmatched junction bases numbered 10, after V lost 4 bases and J lost 5 bases. The CDR3 covers 16 residues. Germline lookup yields CDR1 LNHNV and CDR2 YYDKDF (reference sequence). Combining the CDR3 with reference TRBV15 and TRBJ2-5 gives the whole variable domain DAMVIQNPRYQVTQFGKPVTLSCSQTLNHNVMYWYQQKSSQAPKLLFHYYDKDFNNEADTPDNFQSRRPNTSFCFLDIRSPGLGDTAMYLCATSTLAGGPGETQYFGPGTRLLVL.

The table lists this clonotype with many counts. The V gene is TRBV7-8, the J gene TRBJ2-1, with TRBD2 matching over 8 bases. Trimming took 7 bases from V and 1 from J; bases not matched to a gene: 3. CDR3 length: 14 residues. The germline CDR1 and CDR2 sequences are SGHVS and FQNEAQ. The CDR3 region has the DNA TGTGCCAGCAAGAGCGGGAGATCCTACAATGAGCAGTTCTTC. Protein sequence: CASKSGRSYNEQFF.

This clonotype was observed at least ten times. CDR3 in amino acids: CASSLNRVNEKLFF. For the CDR3, the DNA is TGTGCCAGCAGCTTAAACCGGGTTAATGAAAAACTGTTTTTT. The chain carries TRBV11-2 and TRBJ1-4; D unresolved. Per the germline V gene, CDR1 is SGHAT and CDR2 is FQNNGV. Deletions cut 2 bases from V and 4 bases from J, with 8 bases between. This CDR3 has 14 amino acids.